These 5 T cell receptor beta chains share one sample of origin, sequenced in a study of type 1 regulatory T cells. Whole-study results and caveats: Tr1 cells had a more restricted TCR repertoire than non-Tr1 cells.

Their antigens remain unidentified. TCRdb analysed the reads with MiXCR anew, one entry per CDR3 protein. This sample has 70,000 or so distinct CDR3 sequences, with around 20% found just once. The material sequenced was cultured type 1 regulatory T (Tr1) cells, either the whole culture or a sorted fraction (not recorded which). The receptors stem from a human donor in good health.

This clonotype was detected a few times. The chain employs TRBV9 and TRBJ2-7; tentatively, D is TRBD1 or TRBD2 (5 bases each). Germline CDR1 and CDR2: SGDLS and YYNGEE. The CDR3 runs to 14 residues. Between the trimmed V and J ends, which lost 3 bases and 2 bases, there was a span of 12 bases. The CDR3: CASSGDGRPYEQYF. CDR3 DNA sequence: TGTGCCAGCAGCGGGGACGGCCGCCCCTACGAGCAGTACTTC.

The chain couples TRBV7-9 to TRBJ2-7; tentatively, D is TRBD2 (6 bases). V dropped 5 bases and J dropped 6 bases, with 17 bases sitting between them. CDR3 length: 14 amino acids. Germline V gene lookup returns CDR1 SEHNR and CDR2 FQNEAQ (reference sequence). The CDR3 region has the DNA TGTGCCAGCAGCCCCCGGGGCGGGGACCTCGAGCAGTACTTC. Residues: CASSPRGGDLEQYF.

CDR3 nucleotide sequence: TGCGCCAGCAGCCCGTTCCTAGTTTCCTACGAGCAGTACTTC. This codes for CASSPFLVSYEQYF. The chain recombines TRBV5-1 with TRBJ2-7; unclear D gene. Per germline, CDR1 SGHRS and CDR2 YFSETQ. V shed 4 bases and J shed 1 base, with 12 bases lying between them. The CDR3 runs to 14 residues.

The chain recombines TRBV12-3 or TRBV12-4 with TRBJ1-4; TRBD1 matches at 9 bases. The CDR3 has 15 residues. Germline trimming cut 6 bases from V and 7 bases from J; bases unmatched to any gene: 9. CDR3 loop: CASSPSGQGREKLFF. In DNA form, the CDR3 reads TGTGCCAGCAGCCCCAGTGGACAGGGGCGTGAAAAACTGTTTTTT.

There are a few counts of this clonotype. The V and J genes are TRBV7-9 and TRBJ2-1; maybe TRBD2 (5 bases). Germline V gene data show CDR1 as SEHNR and CDR2 as FQNEAQ (reference sequence). V dropped 4 bases and J dropped 14 bases, with 15 bases sitting between them. CDR3 length: 12 amino acids. CDR3: CASSSNPTGEFF. Here the CDR3 DNA reads TGTGCCAGCAGCTCAAATCCAACCGGGGAGTTCTTC.